The 14 T cell receptor beta chains reported below all come from one sample, sequenced in a study of blood T cell repertoires in COVID-19. The protocol was immunoSEQ multiplex PCR, while the TCRdb copy is restricted to in-frame clones and leaves out a portion. The sample yields about 210,000 clones, about 81% seen once. Sample: peripheral blood. The receptors derive from a woman aged 70-85 years with COVID-19, enrolled during active disease.

J is TRBJ2-3 and V is TRBV11-2; 7 bases map to TRBD1. Unmatched junction bases numbered 6, after V lost 2 bases and J lost 1 base. Germline V gene data show CDR1 as SGHAT and CDR2 as FQNNGV. The CDR3 covers 16 residues. The CDR3 DNA follows: TGTGCCAGCAGCTTATCCCCCGACAGGGGCACAGATACGCAGTATTTT. It yields the protein CASSLSPDRGTDTQYF.

The rearrangement uses TRBV24-1 and TRBJ2-1; TRBD1 is a possible D gene (5 bases). Germline values: CDR1 KGHDR, CDR2 SFDVKD. The CDR3 extends over 14 amino acids. V dropped 4 bases and J dropped 4 bases, with 10 bases sitting between them. CDR3 residues: CATSDPRQYNEQFF. The DNA for the CDR3 is TGTGCCACCAGTGACCCCAGACAGTACAATGAGCAGTTCTTC.

The gene calls are TRBV15 and TRBJ2-7; 8 bases line up with TRBD1. J lost 2 bases, V lost 0 bases, and 9 bases had no gene match. This CDR3 has 17 residues. Germline CDR1 reads LNHNV; CDR2 reads YYDKDF (reference sequence). The CDR3 DNA reads TGTGCCACCAGCAGAGATCGTCAGGGGGCCTTAACCTACGAGCAGTACTTC. Its translation: CATSRDRQGALTYEQYF.

The chain employs TRBV9 and TRBJ1-2; TRBD1 aligns across 7 bases. This CDR3 is 14 amino acids long. The germline gives CDR1 SGDLS, CDR2 YYNGEE. Unmatched junction bases numbered 3, after V lost 1 base and J lost 3 bases. CDR3 in DNA: TGTGCCAGCAGCGTATTAGGGGGCGACTATGGCTACACCTTC. This sequence encodes CASSVLGGDYGYTF.

This clone was seen a handful of times. This sequence joins TRBV14 and TRBJ1-4; 9 bases match TRBD1. The CDR3 runs 15 residues. V shed 4 bases, J shed 6 bases, and the junction held 6 bases outside the gene matches. The germline CDR1 and CDR2 sequences are SGHDN and FVKESK. The CDR3 here is CASSRRGTGYEKLFF. CDR3 bases: TGTGCCAGCAGCCGCCGTGGGACAGGGTATGAAAAACTGTTTTTT.

This clone was found a few times. CDR3 sequence reads: CASSVGTGLGETQYF. CDR3 nucleotides: TGCGCCAGCAGTGTCGGGACAGGGCTTGGGGAGACCCAGTACTTC. The J gene is TRBJ2-5, the V gene TRBV10-1; 9 bases align to TRBD1. The CDR3 covers 15 residues. Germline V lookup: CDR1 WNHNN, CDR2 SYGVQD (reference sequence). The trim removed 4 bases at V and 5 bases at J, leaving 8 bases unmatched.

The chain couples TRBV24-1 to TRBJ1-1, with 10 bases lining up with TRBD1. Trimming at V came to 2 bases and at J to 3 bases, leaving 5 bases not matched to a gene. From germline, CDR1 is KGHDR and CDR2 SFDVKD. The CDR3 covers 16 residues. CDR3 bases: TGTGCCACCAGTGATTCCCGGGACAGGGGTTACACTGAAGCTTTCTTT. Translating it yields CATSDSRDRGYTEAFF.

This chain links TRBV28 with TRBJ2-7; 8 positions match TRBD2. Trimming cost V 2 bases and J 6 bases; bases outside gene matches: 9. Per germline, CDR1 MDHEN and CDR2 SYDVKM. The CDR3 covers 15 residues. The CDR3 loop is CASSLGMSGSGEQYF. The CDR3 nucleotides read TGTGCCAGCAGTTTAGGTATGAGCGGGAGTGGCGAGCAGTACTTC.

The chain combines TRBV13 with TRBJ2-5; D gene uncertain. Germline CDR1 reads PRHDT; CDR2 reads FYEKMQ (reference sequence). Trimming pared 5 bases from V and 5 bases from J, leaving 15 bases between. The CDR3 extends over 14 amino acids. The CDR3 here is CASSPYNEWETQYF. The CDR3 DNA is TGTGCCAGCAGCCCGTACAATGAATGGGAGACCCAGTACTTC. The entire variable domain, with the rest obtained from reference TRBV13 and TRBJ2-5, is as follows: AAGVIQSPRHLIKEKRETATLKCYPIPRHDTVYWYQQGPGQDPQFLISFYEKMQSDKGSIPDRFSAQQFSDYHSELNMSSLELGDSALYFCASSPYNEWETQYFGPGTRLLVL.

The V gene is TRBV27, the J gene TRBJ1-6; 9 nucleotides agree with TRBD1. V was pared by 3 bases and J by 6 bases, with 15 bases of the junction left unmatched. The CDR3 length is 19 residues. Germline loops: CDR1 MNHEY, CDR2 SMNVEV (reference sequence). The CDR3 sequence: CASSFKIPGQGIPNSPLHF. DNA of the CDR3: TGTGCCAGCAGTTTCAAAATACCGGGACAGGGTATACCTAATTCACCCCTCCACTTT.

This clone came up a few times. This rearrangement joins TRBV3-1 (or the pseudogene TRBV3-2) to TRBJ1-1, with TRBD1 as a possible D gene (6 bases). V gave up 8 bases and J gave up 5 bases, with 18 bases separating them. The CDR3 has 14 residues. From germline, CDR1 is LGHDT and CDR2 YNNKEL (reference sequence). CDR3 nucleotides: TGTGCCAGCGGAACCGCGGGGGGCGAAACTGAAGCTTTCTTT. Protein sequence: CASGTAGGETEAFF.

V usage is TRBV15 and J usage is TRBJ1-5; TRBD1 might be the D (5 bases). This CDR3 has 14 amino acids. Germline V gives CDR1 LNHNV, CDR2 YYDKDF (reference sequence). V was trimmed by 7 bases and J by 2 bases, leaving 12 bases between them. CDR3 protein: CATTGGYGNQPQHF. DNA for the CDR3: TGTGCCACCACGGGGGGGTATGGCAATCAGCCCCAGCATTTT.

The chain has TRBV24-1 and TRBJ2-2; TRBD2 matches at 15 bases. The CDR3 runs 20 residues. V was clipped by 1 base and J by 1 base; unmatched bases: 6. Germline V lookup: CDR1 KGHDR, CDR2 SFDVKD. This CDR3 is CATSDLPGLAGGQNTGELFF. In DNA form, the CDR3 reads TGTGCCACCAGTGATTTACCAGGACTAGCGGGAGGGCAGAACACCGGGGAGCTGTTTTTT.

The chain combines TRBV14 with TRBJ1-2; no definite D call. Deletions cut 0 bases from V and 7 bases from J, with 6 bases between. CDR1 and CDR2 from the germline V gene are SGHDN and FVKESK. This CDR3 has 12 amino acids. The CDR3 loop is CASSQDSRGYTF. CDR3 nucleotides: TGTGCCAGCAGCCAAGACAGTCGTGGCTACACCTTC.